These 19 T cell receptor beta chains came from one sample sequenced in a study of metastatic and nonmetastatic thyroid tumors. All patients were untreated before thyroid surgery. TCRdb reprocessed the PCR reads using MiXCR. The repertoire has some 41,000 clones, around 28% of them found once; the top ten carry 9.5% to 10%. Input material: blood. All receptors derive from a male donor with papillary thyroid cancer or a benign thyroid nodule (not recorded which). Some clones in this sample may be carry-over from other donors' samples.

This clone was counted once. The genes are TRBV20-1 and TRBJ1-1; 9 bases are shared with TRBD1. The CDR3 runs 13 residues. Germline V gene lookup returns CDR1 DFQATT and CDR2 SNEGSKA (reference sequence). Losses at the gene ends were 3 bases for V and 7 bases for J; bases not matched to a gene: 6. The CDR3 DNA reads TGCAGTGCTAGTTGGGGACAGGGTAATGAAGCTTTCTTT. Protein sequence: CSASWGQGNEAFF.

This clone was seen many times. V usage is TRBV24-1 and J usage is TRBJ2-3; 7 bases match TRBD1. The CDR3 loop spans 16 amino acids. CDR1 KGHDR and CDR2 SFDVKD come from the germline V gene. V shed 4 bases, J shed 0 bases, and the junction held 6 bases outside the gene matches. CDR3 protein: CATSDRDRSSTDTQYF. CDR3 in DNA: TGTGCCACCAGTGACCGGGACAGATCTAGCACAGATACGCAGTATTTT.

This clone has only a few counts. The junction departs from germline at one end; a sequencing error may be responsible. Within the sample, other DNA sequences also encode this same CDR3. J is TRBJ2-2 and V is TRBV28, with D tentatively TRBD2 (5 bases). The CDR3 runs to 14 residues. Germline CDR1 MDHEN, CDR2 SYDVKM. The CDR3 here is CASSQGGGTGELFF. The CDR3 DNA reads TGTGCCAGCAGCCAAGGTGGCGGCACCGGGGAGCTTTTTTTT.

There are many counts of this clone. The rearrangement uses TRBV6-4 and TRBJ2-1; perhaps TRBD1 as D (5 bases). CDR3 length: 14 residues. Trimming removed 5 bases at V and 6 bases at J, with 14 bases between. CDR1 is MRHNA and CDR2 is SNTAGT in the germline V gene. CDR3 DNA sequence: TGTGCCAGCAGTTTCGGTGACAGTGCCAATGAGCAGTTCTTC. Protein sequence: CASSFGDSANEQFF.

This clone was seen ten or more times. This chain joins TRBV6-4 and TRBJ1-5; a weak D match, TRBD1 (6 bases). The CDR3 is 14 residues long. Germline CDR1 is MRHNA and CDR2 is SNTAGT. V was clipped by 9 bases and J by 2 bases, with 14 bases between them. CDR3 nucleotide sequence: TGTGCCAGACGAATACAGGGTTGCAATCAGCCCCAGCATTTT. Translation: CARRIQGCNQPQHF.

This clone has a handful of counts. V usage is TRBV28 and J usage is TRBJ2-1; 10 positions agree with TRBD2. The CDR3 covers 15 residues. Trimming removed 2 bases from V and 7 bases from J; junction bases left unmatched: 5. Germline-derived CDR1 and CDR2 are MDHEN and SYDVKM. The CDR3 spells CASSLLSSGRNEQFF. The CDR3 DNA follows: TGTGCCAGCAGTTTACTGTCTAGCGGGAGAAATGAGCAGTTCTTC.

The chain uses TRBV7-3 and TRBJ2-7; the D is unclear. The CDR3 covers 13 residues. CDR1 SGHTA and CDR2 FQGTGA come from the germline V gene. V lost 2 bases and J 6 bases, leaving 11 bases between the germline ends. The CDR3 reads CASSLEKFSEQYF. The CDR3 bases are TGTGCCAGCAGCTTAGAGAAGTTTTCCGAGCAGTACTTC.

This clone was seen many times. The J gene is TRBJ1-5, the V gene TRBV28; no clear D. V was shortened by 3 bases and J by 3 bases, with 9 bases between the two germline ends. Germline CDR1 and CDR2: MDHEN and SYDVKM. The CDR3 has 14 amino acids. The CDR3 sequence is CASSFGRANQPQHF. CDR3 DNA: TGTGCCAGCAGTTTTGGCAGAGCCAATCAGCCCCAGCATTTT.

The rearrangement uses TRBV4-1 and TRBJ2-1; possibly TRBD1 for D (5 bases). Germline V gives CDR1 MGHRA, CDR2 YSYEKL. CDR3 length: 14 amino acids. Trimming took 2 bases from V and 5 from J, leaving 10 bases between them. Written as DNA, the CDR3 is TGCGCCAGCAGCCAAATGGTCAGGGACAATGAGCAGTTCTTC. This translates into CASSQMVRDNEQFF.

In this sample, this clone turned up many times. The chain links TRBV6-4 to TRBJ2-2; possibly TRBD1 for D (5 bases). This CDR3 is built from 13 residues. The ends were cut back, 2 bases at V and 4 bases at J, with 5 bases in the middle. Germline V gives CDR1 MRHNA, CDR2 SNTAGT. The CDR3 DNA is TGTGCCAGCAGTGACAGGGGCACCGGGGAGCTGTTTTTT. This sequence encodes CASSDRGTGELFF.

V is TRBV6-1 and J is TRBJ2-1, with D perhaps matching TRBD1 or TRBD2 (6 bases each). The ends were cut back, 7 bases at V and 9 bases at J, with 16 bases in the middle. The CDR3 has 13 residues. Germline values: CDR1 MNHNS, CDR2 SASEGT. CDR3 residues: CASIIKGGFEQFF. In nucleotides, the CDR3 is TGTGCCAGCATCATCAAAGGGGGGTTTGAGCAGTTCTTC.

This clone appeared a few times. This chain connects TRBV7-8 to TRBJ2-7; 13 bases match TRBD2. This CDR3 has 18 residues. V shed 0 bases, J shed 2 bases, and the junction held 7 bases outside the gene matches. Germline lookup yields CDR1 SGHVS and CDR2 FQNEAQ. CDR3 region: CASSLATGLAGVPYEQYF. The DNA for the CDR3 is TGTGCCAGCAGCTTAGCGACCGGACTAGCGGGAGTCCCCTACGAGCAGTACTTC.

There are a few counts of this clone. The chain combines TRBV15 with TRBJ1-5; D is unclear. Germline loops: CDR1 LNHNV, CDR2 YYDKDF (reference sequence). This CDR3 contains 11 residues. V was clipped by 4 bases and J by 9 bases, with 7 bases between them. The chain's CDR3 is CATSNGLPQHF. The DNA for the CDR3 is TGTGCCACCAGCAATGGGCTGCCCCAGCATTTT.

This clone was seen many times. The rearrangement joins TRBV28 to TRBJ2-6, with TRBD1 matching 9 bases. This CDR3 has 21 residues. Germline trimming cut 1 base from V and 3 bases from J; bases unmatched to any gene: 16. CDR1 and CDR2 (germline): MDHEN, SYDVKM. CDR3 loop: CASSLSLGGDRDGDGANVLTF. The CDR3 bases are TGTGCCAGCAGTTTATCACTGGGAGGGGACAGGGATGGTGATGGGGCCAACGTCCTGACTTTC.

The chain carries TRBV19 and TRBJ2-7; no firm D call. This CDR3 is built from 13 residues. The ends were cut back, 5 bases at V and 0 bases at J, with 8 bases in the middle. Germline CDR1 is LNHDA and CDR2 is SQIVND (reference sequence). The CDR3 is CASSASTSYEQYF. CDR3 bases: TGTGCCAGTAGTGCCTCCACCTCCTACGAGCAGTACTTC.

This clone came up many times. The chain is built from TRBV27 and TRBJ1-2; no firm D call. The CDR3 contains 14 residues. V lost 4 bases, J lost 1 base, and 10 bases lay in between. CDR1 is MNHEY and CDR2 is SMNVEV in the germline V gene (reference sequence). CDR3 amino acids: CASSSRRYNYGYTF. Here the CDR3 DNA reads TGTGCCAGCAGTTCGCGACGGTATAACTATGGCTACACCTTC.

The CDR3 reads CASSPTGIQDEKLFF. The CDR3 bases are TGTGCCAGCTCACCTACAGGGATTCAGGATGAAAAACTGTTTTTT. The chain couples TRBV18 to TRBJ1-4; perhaps TRBD1 as D (6 bases). The germline V and J ends were trimmed by 3 bases and 6 bases, with 14 bases remaining between them. The germline V gene encodes CDR1 KGHSH and CDR2 LQKENI. This CDR3 has 15 residues.

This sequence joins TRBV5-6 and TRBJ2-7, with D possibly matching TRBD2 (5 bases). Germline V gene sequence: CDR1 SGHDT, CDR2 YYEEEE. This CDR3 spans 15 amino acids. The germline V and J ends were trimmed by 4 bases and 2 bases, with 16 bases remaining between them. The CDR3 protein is CASSPGGRGTYEQYF. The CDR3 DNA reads TGTGCCAGCAGCCCCGGTGGTCGGGGAACCTACGAGCAGTACTTC.

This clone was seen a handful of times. In nucleotides, the CDR3 is TGTGCCAGCAGTTTAAGGGAAGGAAGAACCAATCAGCCCCAGCATTTT. It codes for CASSLREGRTNQPQHF. The gene calls are TRBV27 and TRBJ1-5; D gene uncertain. Germline V CDR1 and CDR2: MNHEY, SMNVEV (reference sequence). The V end was cut by 2 bases, the J end by 3 bases, with 14 bases between. The CDR3 runs to 16 residues.